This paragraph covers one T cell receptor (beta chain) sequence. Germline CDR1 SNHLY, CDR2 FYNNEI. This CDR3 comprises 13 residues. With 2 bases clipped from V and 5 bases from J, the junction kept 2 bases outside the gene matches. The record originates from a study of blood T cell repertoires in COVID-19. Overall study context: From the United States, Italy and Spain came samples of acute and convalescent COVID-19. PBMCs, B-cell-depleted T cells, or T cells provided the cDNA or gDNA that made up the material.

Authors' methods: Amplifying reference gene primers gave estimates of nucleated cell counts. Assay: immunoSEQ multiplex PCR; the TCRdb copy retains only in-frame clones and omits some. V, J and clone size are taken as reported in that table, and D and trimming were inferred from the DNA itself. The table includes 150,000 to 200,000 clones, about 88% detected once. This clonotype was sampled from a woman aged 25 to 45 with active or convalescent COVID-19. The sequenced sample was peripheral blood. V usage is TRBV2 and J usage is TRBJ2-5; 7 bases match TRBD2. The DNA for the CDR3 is TGTGCCAGCAGTGAACAAGCGGGGGAGACCCAGTACTTC. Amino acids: CASSEQAGETQYF.